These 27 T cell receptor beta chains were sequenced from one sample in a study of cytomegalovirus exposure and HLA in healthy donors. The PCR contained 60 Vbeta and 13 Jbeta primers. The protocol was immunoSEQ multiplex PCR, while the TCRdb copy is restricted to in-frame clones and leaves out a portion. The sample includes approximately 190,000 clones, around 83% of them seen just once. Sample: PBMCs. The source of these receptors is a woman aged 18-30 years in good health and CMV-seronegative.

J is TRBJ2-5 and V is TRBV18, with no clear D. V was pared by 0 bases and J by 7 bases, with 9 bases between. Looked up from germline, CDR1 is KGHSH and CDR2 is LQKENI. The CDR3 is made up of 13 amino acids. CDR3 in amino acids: CASSPPYGSTQYF. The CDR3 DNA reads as TGTGCCAGCTCACCACCTTACGGGTCGACCCAGTACTTC.

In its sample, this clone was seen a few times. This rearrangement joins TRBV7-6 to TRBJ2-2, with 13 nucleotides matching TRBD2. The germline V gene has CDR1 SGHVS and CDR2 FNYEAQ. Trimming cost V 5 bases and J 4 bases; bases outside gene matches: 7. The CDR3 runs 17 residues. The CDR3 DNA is TGTGCCAGCAGCGCATTACTAGCGGGGGGGATCACCGGGGAGCTGTTTTTT. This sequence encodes CASSALLAGGITGELFF. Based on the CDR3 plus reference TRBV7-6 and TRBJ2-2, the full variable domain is GAGVSQSPRYKVTKRGQDVALRCDPISGHVSLYWYRQALGQGPEFLTYFNYEAQQDKSGLPNDRFSAERPEGSISTLTIQRTEQRDSAMYRCASSALLAGGITGELFFGEGSRLTVL.

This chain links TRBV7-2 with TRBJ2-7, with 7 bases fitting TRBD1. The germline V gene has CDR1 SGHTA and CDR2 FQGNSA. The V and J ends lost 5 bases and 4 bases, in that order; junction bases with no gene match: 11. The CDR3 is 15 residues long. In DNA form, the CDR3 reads TGTGCCAGCAGCCACTGGGGTAAGGACAGGTACGAGCAGTACTTC. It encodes CASSHWGKDRYEQYF.

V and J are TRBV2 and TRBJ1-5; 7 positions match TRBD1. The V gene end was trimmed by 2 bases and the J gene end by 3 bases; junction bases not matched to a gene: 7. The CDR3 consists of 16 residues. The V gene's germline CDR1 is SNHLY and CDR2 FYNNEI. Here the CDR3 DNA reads TGTGCCAGCAGTGAATCAGGGGGTAGTTTCAATCAGCCCCAGCATTTT. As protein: CASSESGGSFNQPQHF.

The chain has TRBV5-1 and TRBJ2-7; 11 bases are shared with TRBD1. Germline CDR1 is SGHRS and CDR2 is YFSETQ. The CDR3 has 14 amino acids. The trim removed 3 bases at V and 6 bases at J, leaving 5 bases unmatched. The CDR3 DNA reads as TGCGCCAGCAGCTCGCCGGGACAGGGGGTCGAGCAGTACTTC. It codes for CASSSPGQGVEQYF. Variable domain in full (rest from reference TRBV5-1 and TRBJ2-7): KAGVTQTPRYLIKTRGQQVTLSCSPISGHRSVSWYQQTPGQGLQFLFEYFSETQRNKGNFPGRFSGRQFSNSRSEMNVSTLELGDSALYLCASSSPGQGVEQYFGPGTRLTVT.

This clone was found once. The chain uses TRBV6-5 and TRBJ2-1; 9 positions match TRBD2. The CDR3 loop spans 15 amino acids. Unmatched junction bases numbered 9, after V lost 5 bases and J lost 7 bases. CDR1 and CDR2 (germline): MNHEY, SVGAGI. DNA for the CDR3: TGTGCCAGCAGTCCCCTAGCGGGATTAAAAAATGAGCAGTTCTTC. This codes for CASSPLAGLKNEQFF.

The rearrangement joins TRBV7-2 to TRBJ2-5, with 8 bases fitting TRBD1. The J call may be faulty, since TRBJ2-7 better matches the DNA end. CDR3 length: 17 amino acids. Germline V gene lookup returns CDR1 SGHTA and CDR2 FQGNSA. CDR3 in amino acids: CASSLGPPGQGFREQYF. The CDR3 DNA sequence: TGTGCCAGCAGCTTAGGCCCCCCCGGACAGGGTTTCCGCGAGCAGTACTTC.

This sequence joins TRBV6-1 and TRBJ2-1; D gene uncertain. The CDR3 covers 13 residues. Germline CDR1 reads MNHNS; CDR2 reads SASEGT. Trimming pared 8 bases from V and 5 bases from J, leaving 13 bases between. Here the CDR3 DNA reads TGTGCCAGCTCAGGAAAAAGGAACAATGAGCAGTTCTTC. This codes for CASSGKRNNEQFF.

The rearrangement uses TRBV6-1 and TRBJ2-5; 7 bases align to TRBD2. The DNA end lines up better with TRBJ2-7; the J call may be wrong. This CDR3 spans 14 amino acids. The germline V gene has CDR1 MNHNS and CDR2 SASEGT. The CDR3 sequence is CASSVRESSYEQYF. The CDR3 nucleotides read TGTGCCAGCAGTGTGCGGGAGAGCTCCTACGAGCAGTACTTC.

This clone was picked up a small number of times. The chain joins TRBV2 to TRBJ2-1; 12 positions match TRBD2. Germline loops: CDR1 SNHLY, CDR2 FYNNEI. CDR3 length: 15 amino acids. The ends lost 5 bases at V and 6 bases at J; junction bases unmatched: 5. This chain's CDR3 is CASSIGLAGTNEQFF. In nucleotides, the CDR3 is TGTGCCAGCAGTATAGGACTAGCGGGGACCAATGAGCAGTTCTTC.

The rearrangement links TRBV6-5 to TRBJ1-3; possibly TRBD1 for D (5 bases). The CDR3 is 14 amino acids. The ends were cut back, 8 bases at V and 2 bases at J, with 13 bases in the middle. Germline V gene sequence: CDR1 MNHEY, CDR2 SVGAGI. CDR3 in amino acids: CASRAQAAGNTIYF. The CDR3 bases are TGTGCCAGCCGAGCACAGGCCGCTGGAAACACCATATATTTT.

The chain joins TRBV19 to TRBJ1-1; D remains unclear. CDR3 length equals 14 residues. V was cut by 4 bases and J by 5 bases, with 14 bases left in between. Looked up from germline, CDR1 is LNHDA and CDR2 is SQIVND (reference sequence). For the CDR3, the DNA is TGTGCCAGTAGTAGAGATCCCCCGGTGACTGAAGCTTTCTTT. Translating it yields CASSRDPPVTEAFF.

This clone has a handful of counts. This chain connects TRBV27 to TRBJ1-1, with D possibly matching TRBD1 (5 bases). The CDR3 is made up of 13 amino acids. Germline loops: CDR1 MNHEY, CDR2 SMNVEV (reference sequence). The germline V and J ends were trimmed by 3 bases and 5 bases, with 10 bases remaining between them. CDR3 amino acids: CASSFGGRTEAFF. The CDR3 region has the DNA TGTGCCAGCAGTTTTGGGGGGAGAACTGAAGCTTTCTTT.

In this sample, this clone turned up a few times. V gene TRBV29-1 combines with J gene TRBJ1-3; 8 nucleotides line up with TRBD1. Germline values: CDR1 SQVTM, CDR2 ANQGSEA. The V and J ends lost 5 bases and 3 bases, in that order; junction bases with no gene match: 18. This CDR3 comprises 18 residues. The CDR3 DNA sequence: TGCAGCGTTTCTCTACCGGGACAGGTGGCCTGGGGTGGAAACACCATATATTTT. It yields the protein CSVSLPGQVAWGGNTIYF.

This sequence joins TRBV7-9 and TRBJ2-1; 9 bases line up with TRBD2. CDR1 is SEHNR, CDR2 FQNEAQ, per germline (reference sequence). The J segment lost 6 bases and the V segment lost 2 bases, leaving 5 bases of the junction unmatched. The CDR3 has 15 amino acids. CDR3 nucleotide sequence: TGTGCCAGCAGCTTATTGTTAGCGGGAGTCAATGAGCAGTTCTTC. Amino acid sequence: CASSLLLAGVNEQFF.

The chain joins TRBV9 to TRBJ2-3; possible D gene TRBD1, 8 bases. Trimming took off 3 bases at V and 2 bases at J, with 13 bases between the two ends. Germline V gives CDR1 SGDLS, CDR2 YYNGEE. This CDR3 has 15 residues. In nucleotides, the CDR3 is TGTGCCAGCAGCGCACAGGGGGGGACCACAGATACGCAGTATTTT. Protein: CASSAQGGTTDTQYF.

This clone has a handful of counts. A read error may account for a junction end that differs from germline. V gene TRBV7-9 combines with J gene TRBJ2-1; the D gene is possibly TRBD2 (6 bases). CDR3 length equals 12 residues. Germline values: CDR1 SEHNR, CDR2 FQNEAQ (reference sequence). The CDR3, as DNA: TGTTCCAGCAGCGCGCGACTAGGCCGAGGGTTCTTC. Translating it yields CSSSARLGRGFF.

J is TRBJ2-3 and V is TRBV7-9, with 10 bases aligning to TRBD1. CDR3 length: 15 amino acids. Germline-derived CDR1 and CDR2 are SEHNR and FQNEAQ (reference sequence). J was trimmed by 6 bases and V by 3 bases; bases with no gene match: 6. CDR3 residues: CASSFGQGGMDTQYF. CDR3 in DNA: TGTGCCAGCAGCTTCGGACAGGGGGGGATGGATACGCAGTATTTT.

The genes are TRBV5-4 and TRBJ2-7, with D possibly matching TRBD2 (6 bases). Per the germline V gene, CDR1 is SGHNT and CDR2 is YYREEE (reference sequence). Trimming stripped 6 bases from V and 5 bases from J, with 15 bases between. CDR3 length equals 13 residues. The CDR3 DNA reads TGTGCCAGCACCTCCCAGGAGGGCAACGAGCAGTACTTC. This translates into CASTSQEGNEQYF. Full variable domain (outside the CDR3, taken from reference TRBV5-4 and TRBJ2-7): ETGVTQSPTHLIKTRGQQVTLRCSSQSGHNTVSWYQQALGQGPQFIFQYYREEENGRGNFPPRFSGLQFPNYSSELNVNALELDDSALYLCASTSQEGNEQYFGPGTRLTVT.

DNA for the CDR3: TGTGCCAGCAGTCCTACCCTTTCCTACGAGCAGTACTTC. Its protein is CASSPTLSYEQYF. The chain couples TRBV5-5 to TRBJ2-7, with D hard to call. The germline V and J ends were trimmed by 5 bases and 1 base, with 10 bases remaining between them. CDR3 length equals 13 residues. The germline V gene has CDR1 SGHKS and CDR2 YYEKEE (reference sequence).

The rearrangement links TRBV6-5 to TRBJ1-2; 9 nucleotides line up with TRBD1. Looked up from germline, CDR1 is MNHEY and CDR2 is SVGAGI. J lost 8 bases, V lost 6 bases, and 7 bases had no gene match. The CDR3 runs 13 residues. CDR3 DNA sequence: TGTGCCAGCAGGGGGGGACAGGGAGTCGGCTACACCTTC. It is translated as CASRGGQGVGYTF.

The CDR3 region has the DNA TGTGCCTGGAGTCCGCCCAGGGGGAGCATCTACGAGCAGTACTTC. Protein: CAWSPPRGSIYEQYF. This rearrangement joins TRBV30 to TRBJ2-7, with 7 bases identical to TRBD1. This CDR3 is 15 amino acids long. Germline CDR1 is GTSNPN and CDR2 is SVGIG (reference sequence). V shed 2 bases, J shed 3 bases, and the junction held 10 bases outside the gene matches.

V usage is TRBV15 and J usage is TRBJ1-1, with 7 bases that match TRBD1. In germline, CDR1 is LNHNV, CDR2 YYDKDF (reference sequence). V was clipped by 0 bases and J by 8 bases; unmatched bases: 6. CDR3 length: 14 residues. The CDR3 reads CATSRDYGTAEAFF. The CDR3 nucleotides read TGTGCCACCAGCAGAGATTACGGGACAGCCGAAGCTTTCTTT.

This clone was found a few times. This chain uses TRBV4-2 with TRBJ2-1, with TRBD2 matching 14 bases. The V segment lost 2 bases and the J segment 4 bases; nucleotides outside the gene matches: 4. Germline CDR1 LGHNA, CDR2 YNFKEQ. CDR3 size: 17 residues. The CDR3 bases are TGTGCCAGCAGCCAACCCGGGACTAGCGGGAGTTACAATGAGCAGTTCTTC. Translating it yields CASSQPGTSGSYNEQFF.

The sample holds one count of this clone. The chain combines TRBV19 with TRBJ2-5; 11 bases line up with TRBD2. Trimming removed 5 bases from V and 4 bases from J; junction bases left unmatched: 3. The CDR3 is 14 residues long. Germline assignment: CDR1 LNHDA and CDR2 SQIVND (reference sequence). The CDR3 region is CASSGGTSGETQYF. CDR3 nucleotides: TGTGCCAGTAGTGGCGGGACTAGCGGAGAGACCCAGTACTTC.

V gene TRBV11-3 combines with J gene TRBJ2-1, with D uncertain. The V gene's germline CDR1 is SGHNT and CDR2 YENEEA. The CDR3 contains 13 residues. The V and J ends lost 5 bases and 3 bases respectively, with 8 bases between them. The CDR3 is CASSLSYYNEQFF. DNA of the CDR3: TGTGCCAGCAGCCTATCATACTACAATGAGCAGTTCTTC.

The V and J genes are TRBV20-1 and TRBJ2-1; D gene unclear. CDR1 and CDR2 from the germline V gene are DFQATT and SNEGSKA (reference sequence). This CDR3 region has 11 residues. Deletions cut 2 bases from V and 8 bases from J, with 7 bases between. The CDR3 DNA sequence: TGCAGTGCTAGACCTCGCGATGAGCAGTTCTTC. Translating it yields CSARPRDEQFF.